This T cell receptor beta chain was sequenced for a study of T cells in Graves' hyperthyroidism and ophthalmopathy. Researchers defined stable Graves' hyperthyroidism as no ophthalmopathy progression within 18 months. Diagnoses rested on clinical symptoms, serum thyroxine and TRAb, thyroid ultrasound and orbital computed tomography. PBMCs stemmed from around 10 ml fresh peripheral blood. This clonotype was detected a few times. Its antigen is unknown. Study outcomes and limitations: Model-based prediction identified ophthalmopathy a median 6.5 months prior to its onset.

Germline V gene sequence: CDR1 WSHSY, CDR2 SAAADI. V was pared by 5 bases and J by 0 bases, with 14 bases between. CDR3 length equals 15 residues. There were TCR beta CDR3 regions amplified from RNA transcripts. TCR CDR3 underwent first-round RT-PCR with the HTBI primer set. One entry per CDR3 protein, called by TCRdb with MiXCR from the multiplex PCR reads. The table lists 550,000 to 800,000 distinct CDR3 sequences, 15% to 20% of them singletons. V usage is TRBV10-2 and J usage is TRBJ2-7; a possible D gene is TRBD1 (5 bases). This receptor was obtained from a man aged 45-60 years with Graves' hyperthyroidism. Sequenced: blood. DNA for the CDR3: TGCGCCAGCAGTATTGACAGCACTGCCTCCTACGAGCAGTACTTC. As protein: CASSIDSTASYEQYF.